This TCR beta chain was recovered during a study of blood T cells in healthy people across ages. This clonotype was seen a handful of times. The CDR3 runs 15 residues. The germline V gene has CDR1 MNHEY and CDR2 SVGAGI. V was cut by 0 bases and J by 5 bases, with 14 bases left in between. Sample-barcoded 5' priming and a J-beta primer mix drove a second PCR of about 6 to 12 cycles. TCRdb re-called the 5' RACE reads through MiXCR, storing one row per CDR3 protein. The repertoire has approximately 730,000 distinct CDR3 sequences, 40% to 45% of them found once; the top ten carry more than 20%. Sequencing was carried out using blood. The TCR was taken from a woman aged 55-75 years in good health. The V call is TRBV6-5, the J call TRBJ2-7, with D tentatively TRBD2 (5 bases). The CDR3 sequence: CASSYSSGSGHEQYF. In nucleotides, the CDR3 is TGTGCCAGCAGTTACTCTTCGGGGTCGGGTCACGAGCAGTACTTC.